The 29 T cell receptor beta chains presented below share a single source sample, sequenced in a study of shared clonotypes between healthy human individuals. The repertoire was sequenced with immunoSEQ multiplex PCR; TCRdb's copy has only in-frame clones and lacks some. Of about 980,000 clones listed, about 80% are singletons. The sample comprised memory CD4+ T cells sorted from blood. The subset is: CD45RA-negative fraction. These receptor sequences come from a man between 18 and 35 years old in good health.

The V call is TRBV10-3, the J call TRBJ1-5; perhaps TRBD1 as D (5 bases). Trimming stripped 2 bases from V and 3 bases from J, with 8 bases between. There are 14 residues in the CDR3. CDR1 and CDR2 from the germline V gene are ENHRY and SYGVKD. Here the CDR3 DNA reads TGTGCCATCAGTGAGGGACACCTCAATCAGCCCCAGCATTTT. It encodes CAISEGHLNQPQHF.

V and J are TRBV30 and TRBJ2-5; maybe TRBD1 (6 bases). The length of the CDR3 is 14 residues. Trimming left V 3 bases short and J 7 bases short, with 18 bases between. Germline CDR1 reads GTSNPN; CDR2 reads SVGIG (reference sequence). CDR3 amino acids: CAWRGTPGLVTQYF. DNA of the CDR3: TGTGCCTGGAGGGGGACACCGGGTTTGGTGACCCAGTACTTC.

In its sample, this clone was seen many times. This rearrangement joins TRBV11-2 to TRBJ1-1; TRBD1 aligns across 7 bases. V dropped 5 bases and J dropped 1; count of bases not matched to a gene: 4. This CDR3 is 14 amino acids long. Germline CDR1 SGHAT, CDR2 FQNNGV. CDR3 sequence reads: CASSAHRGNTEAFF. CDR3 DNA sequence: TGTGCCAGCAGCGCCCACAGGGGGAACACTGAAGCTTTCTTT.

The J gene is TRBJ2-5, the V gene TRBV19, with a possible D match to TRBD1 (6 bases). V shed 7 bases and J shed 1 base, with 19 bases lying between them. CDR1 is LNHDA, CDR2 SQIVND, per germline (reference sequence). The CDR3 has 16 amino acids. CDR3 bases: TGTGCCAGTATCGAAACCGGGACCAGGGGCCAAGAGACCCAGTACTTC. Its protein is CASIETGTRGQETQYF. Using reference TRBV19 and TRBJ2-5 for the parts outside the CDR3, the full variable domain is DGGITQSPKYLFRKEGQNVTLSCEQNLNHDAMYWYRQDPGQGLRLIYYSQIVNDFQKGDIAEGYSVSREKKESFPLTVTSAQKNPTAFYLCASIETGTRGQETQYFGPGTRLLVL.

The V gene is TRBV25-1, the J gene TRBJ1-4, with TRBD1 as a possible D gene (6 bases). V was clipped by 4 bases and J by 3 bases, with 9 bases between them. Germline CDR1 is MGHDK and CDR2 is SYGVNS. The CDR3 has 14 residues. CDR3 region: CASSGGGPNEKLFF. CDR3 sequence (DNA): TGTGCCAGCAGTGGAGGGGGGCCTAATGAAAAACTGTTTTTT.

This clone was counted a single time. The chain combines TRBV19 with TRBJ1-3; possibly TRBD1 for D (6 bases). Germline CDR1 LNHDA, CDR2 SQIVND (reference sequence). The CDR3 spans 15 residues. Trimming left V 6 bases short and J 1 base short, with 13 bases between. CDR3 coding DNA: TGTGCCAGTAGCGTCAGGGGAGTATCTGGAAACACCATATATTTT. Its protein is CASSVRGVSGNTIYF. Drawing the rest from reference TRBV19 and TRBJ1-3, the complete variable domain is DGGITQSPKYLFRKEGQNVTLSCEQNLNHDAMYWYRQDPGQGLRLIYYSQIVNDFQKGDIAEGYSVSREKKESFPLTVTSAQKNPTAFYLCASSVRGVSGNTIYFGEGSWLTVV.

Only a few counts were recorded for this clone. CDR3 in amino acids: CSAYTTAGEQYF. The CDR3, as DNA: TGCAGCGCTTATACTACGGCTGGCGAGCAGTACTTC. V gene TRBV29-1 combines with J gene TRBJ2-7; D call uncertain. Germline values: CDR1 SQVTM, CDR2 ANQGSEA. The CDR3 totals 12 residues. V shed 7 bases and J shed 6 bases, with 16 bases lying between them.

This clone was seen only a few times. V is TRBV30 and J is TRBJ2-7; 11 bases align to TRBD2. Unmatched junction bases numbered 4, after V lost 5 bases and J lost 4 bases. Germline lookup yields CDR1 GTSNPN and CDR2 SVGIG (reference sequence). The CDR3 totals 13 residues. CDR3 in DNA: TGTGCCTGGTCTAGCGGGAGGAGGTACGAGCAGTACTTC. It yields the protein CAWSSGRRYEQYF.

The chain carries TRBV4-2 and TRBJ2-5, with D hard to call. CDR1 is LGHNA and CDR2 is YNFKEQ in the germline V gene. Trimming removed 1 base at V and 0 bases at J, with 6 bases between. This CDR3 has 14 amino acids. CDR3 coding DNA: TGTGCCAGCAGCCAAGCAGACTACCAAGAGACCCAGTACTTC. Its translation: CASSQADYQETQYF.

The V gene is TRBV19, the J gene TRBJ2-7; 9 bases are a match to TRBD1. Trimming at V came to 6 bases and at J to 4 bases, leaving 4 bases not matched to a gene. Looked up from germline, CDR1 is LNHDA and CDR2 is SQIVND (reference sequence). CDR3 size: 13 residues. The CDR3 spells CASRRTGAYEQYF. In nucleotides, the CDR3 is TGTGCCAGTAGGAGGACAGGGGCGTACGAGCAGTACTTC.

The V call is TRBV28, the J call TRBJ1-5; D is unresolved. Deletions cut 8 bases from V and 5 bases from J, with 16 bases between. CDR3 length: 14 residues. The V gene's germline CDR1 is MDHEN and CDR2 SYDVKM. CDR3 sequence: CASGLTRSDQPQHF. In DNA, the CDR3 is TGTGCCAGCGGATTGACTAGGTCGGATCAGCCCCAGCATTTT.

The V gene is TRBV6-6, the J gene TRBJ1-1; D unclear. This CDR3 spans 12 amino acids. V lost 2 bases and J 7 bases, leaving 8 bases between the germline ends. The germline CDR1 and CDR2 sequences are MNHNY and SVGAGI (reference sequence). DNA of the CDR3: TGTGCCAGCAGTTACGGTGCCCTTGAAGCTTTCTTT. It translates to CASSYGALEAFF.

The genes are TRBV2 and TRBJ2-7; no clear D gene. Trimming shortened V by 2 bases and J by 5 bases, and 7 bases separated the two germline ends. Germline loops: CDR1 SNHLY, CDR2 FYNNEI. The CDR3 totals 12 residues. CDR3 in DNA: TGTGCCAGCAGTGAACTTGCACACGAGCAGTACTTC. Residues: CASSELAHEQYF. The variable domain in full, with the rest retrieved from reference TRBV2 and TRBJ2-7, is EPEVTQTPSHQVTQMGQEVILRCVPISNHLYFYWYRQILGQKVEFLVSFYNNEISEKSEIFDDQFSVERPDGSNFTLKIRSTKLEDSAMYFCASSELAHEQYFGPGTRLTVT.

The chain is built from TRBV7-9 and TRBJ1-2; D may be TRBD1 (6 bases). The germline gives CDR1 SEHNR, CDR2 FQNEAQ (reference sequence). Trimming took off 5 bases at V and 7 bases at J, with 20 bases between the two ends. The CDR3 is 15 residues long. For the CDR3, the DNA is TGTGCCAGCAGCGACATCCCCCAGGGGTTAGGTGGCTACACCTTC. Amino acid sequence: CASSDIPQGLGGYTF.

This chain links TRBV7-6 with TRBJ2-7; a weak D match, TRBD2 (7 bases). The CDR3 covers 15 residues. Deletions cut 5 bases from V and 6 bases from J, with 20 bases between. Germline CDR1 and CDR2: SGHVS and FNYEAQ. The CDR3 nucleotides are TGTGCCAGCAGCCCTCTGGGGGGGGGCTTATTCGAGCAGTACTTC. This translates into CASSPLGGGLFEQYF.

This sequence joins TRBV14 and TRBJ2-7, with D unclear. The CDR3 has 12 amino acids. The V gene's germline CDR1 is SGHDN and CDR2 FVKESK. The V and J ends lost 4 bases and 3 bases respectively, with 7 bases between them. The CDR3 coding sequence is TGTGCCAGCAGCCGGAGTTACTACGAGCAGTACTTC. This gives the protein CASSRSYYEQYF.

V and J are TRBV28 and TRBJ1-3; 7 bases map to TRBD1. This CDR3 has 15 residues. The V and J ends lost 6 bases and 2 bases, in that order; junction bases with no gene match: 7. Germline CDR1 MDHEN, CDR2 SYDVKM. As DNA, the CDR3 is TGTGCCAGCAGATACAGGGGAACTACTGGAAACACCATATATTTT. Protein sequence: CASRYRGTTGNTIYF. Full variable domain (rest looked up from reference TRBV28 and TRBJ1-3): DVKVTQSSRYLVKRTGEKVFLECVQDMDHENMFWYRQDPGLGLRLIYFSYDVKMKEKGDIPEGYSVSREKKERFSLILESASTNQTSMYLCASRYRGTTGNTIYFGEGSWLTVV.

The J gene is TRBJ2-1, the V gene TRBV7-2, with D perhaps TRBD2 (5 bases). The CDR3 runs to 16 residues. Germline V gene lookup returns CDR1 SGHTA and CDR2 FQGNSA. Trimming cost V 5 bases and J 0 bases, with 14 bases left between them. The CDR3 spells CASSPVSGSSYNEQFF. The CDR3 nucleotides read TGTGCCAGCAGCCCTGTAAGCGGAAGCTCCTACAATGAGCAGTTCTTC.

This chain connects TRBV19 to TRBJ2-1; no firm D call. V was cut by 1 base and J by 0 bases, with 13 bases left in between. Per germline, CDR1 LNHDA and CDR2 SQIVND (reference sequence). This CDR3 is built from 17 residues. Written as DNA, the CDR3 is TGTGCCAGTAGTATAGTGCCAGCCGCCAACTCCTACAATGAGCAGTTCTTC. Amino acids: CASSIVPAANSYNEQFF.

The chain uses TRBV5-6 and TRBJ2-5; 8 nucleotides line up with TRBD1. Germline lookup yields CDR1 SGHDT and CDR2 YYEEEE. This CDR3 region has 16 residues. With V trimmed by 0 bases and J by 1 base, 5 bases remained unmatched. This CDR3 reads CASSLVRDRIQETQYF. CDR3 in DNA: TGTGCCAGCAGCTTGGTCCGGGACAGGATCCAAGAGACCCAGTACTTC.

The rearrangement uses TRBV7-6 and TRBJ2-3; possible D gene TRBD2, 6 bases. CDR1 and CDR2 (germline): SGHVS, FNYEAQ. This CDR3 has 16 residues. V lost 5 bases, J lost 2 bases, and 17 bases lay in between. The CDR3 bases are TGTGCCAGCAGCCCAAGCCTAGCGAGCCTCACAGATACGCAGTATTTT. Its translation: CASSPSLASLTDTQYF.

The chain employs TRBV10-2 and TRBJ1-1; D ambiguous. Looked up from germline, CDR1 is WSHSY and CDR2 is SAAADI. The CDR3 is 11 amino acids. Trimming shortened V by 4 bases and J by 5 bases, and 5 bases separated the two germline ends. CDR3 bases: TGCGCCAGCAGTGCGGGGACTGAAGCTTTCTTT. Translation: CASSAGTEAFF.

Only one count was recorded for this clone. Relative to the germline gene, one junction end is altered; a read error may explain this. This chain joins TRBV7-7 and TRBJ1-2; D is perhaps TRBD1 (5 bases). Germline values: CDR1 SSHAT, CDR2 FNYEAQ (reference sequence). CDR3 size: 14 residues. For the CDR3, the DNA is TGTGCTAGCAGCTTAGGTGCAGGGAGAAGGACCTACACCTTC. This encodes CASSLGAGRRTYTF.

The sample holds a few counts of this clone. V is TRBV6-5 and J is TRBJ1-1, with TRBD1 matching over 8 bases. Per the germline V gene, CDR1 is MNHEY and CDR2 is SVGAGI. The CDR3 runs 13 residues. Trimming removed 6 bases from V and 11 bases from J; junction bases left unmatched: 11. The CDR3 DNA reads as TGTGCCAGCAGAATGGACAGGGAGCTAAGGGCTTTCTTT. This translates into CASRMDRELRAFF.

This clone was seen once. Other DNA sequences from this sample encode an identical CDR3 as well. J is TRBJ2-3 and V is TRBV7-2; TRBD2 is a possible D gene (6 bases). V dropped 8 bases and J dropped 3 bases, with 12 bases sitting between them. Germline values: CDR1 SGHTA, CDR2 FQGNSA. The CDR3 spans 13 residues. CDR3 coding DNA: TGTGCCAGCCGTCAGGGAGGTACAGATACGCAGTATTTT. Protein: CASRQGGTDTQYF. Drawing the rest from reference TRBV7-2 and TRBJ2-3, the complete variable domain is GAGVSQSPSNKVTEKGKDVELRCDPISGHTALYWYRQSLGQGLEFLIYFQGNSAPDKSGLPSDRFSAERTGGSVSTLTIQRTQQEDSAVYLCASRQGGTDTQYFGPGTRLTVL.

This sequence joins TRBV18 and TRBJ1-4; 9 bases agree with TRBD1. V shed 4 bases, J shed 8 bases, and the junction held 11 bases outside the gene matches. The germline CDR1 and CDR2 sequences are KGHSH and LQKENI. This CDR3 comprises 16 residues. Written as DNA, the CDR3 is TGTGCCAGCTCACACGGCTCCGGGACAGGGAGCGAAAAACTGTTTTTT. This encodes CASSHGSGTGSEKLFF.

The rearrangement uses TRBV4-2 and TRBJ2-3; 12 nucleotides agree with TRBD2. CDR1 LGHNA and CDR2 YNFKEQ come from the germline V gene. The CDR3 contains 17 residues. V was clipped by 1 base and J by 5 bases; unmatched bases: 7. The DNA of the CDR3 is TGTGCCAGCAGCCAAGCTAGGACTAGCGGGGAGGGAGATACGCAGTATTTT. Its protein product is CASSQARTSGEGDTQYF.

The genes are TRBV28 and TRBJ1-1; D is perhaps TRBD1 (6 bases). Trimming took off 4 bases at V and 5 bases at J, with 20 bases between the two ends. The CDR3 is 16 amino acids. CDR1 MDHEN and CDR2 SYDVKM come from the germline V gene. The CDR3 loop reads CASSYFRGGQETEAFF. CDR3 in DNA: TGTGCCAGCAGTTACTTTAGAGGGGGGCAGGAGACTGAAGCTTTCTTT.

The chain links TRBV6-1 to TRBJ1-1; D gene uncertain. CDR3 size: 14 residues. Germline V lookup: CDR1 MNHNS, CDR2 SASEGT. The V end was cut by 0 bases, the J end by 1 base, with 6 bases between. The CDR3: CASSEARKNTEAFF. The CDR3 bases are TGTGCCAGCAGTGAAGCGCGGAAGAACACTGAAGCTTTCTTT.